This record looks at one T cell receptor (beta chain) sequence and its context. What it binds is unknown. This PCR relied on a set of 60 Vbeta primers and 13 Jbeta primers. The protocol was immunoSEQ multiplex PCR, while the TCRdb copy is restricted to in-frame clones and leaves out a portion. The sample yields under 150,000 clones, roughly 85% seen once. The data belong to a study of cytomegalovirus exposure and HLA in healthy donors. Findings of the study overall: The authors assumed roughly uniform sequencing depth across donors for presence/absence analyses. Reportedly, a later analysis found an Asian-associated ancestry cluster had fewer N-insertions than the approximately 670-donor mean.

CDR3 length: 13 amino acids. Germline V gene data show CDR1 as SGHTA and CDR2 as FQGNSA. Trimming shortened V by 10 bases and J by 2 bases, and 14 bases separated the two germline ends. The clonotype originates from a boy between 10 and 17 years old in good health and CMV-seronegative. V is TRBV7-2 and J is TRBJ2-5, with D possibly TRBD1 on 6 matching bases. Specimen: PBMCs. The CDR3 nucleotides are TGTGCCACCGGACAGAGTGTTCAAGAGACCCAGTACTTC. Translating gives CATGQSVQETQYF.